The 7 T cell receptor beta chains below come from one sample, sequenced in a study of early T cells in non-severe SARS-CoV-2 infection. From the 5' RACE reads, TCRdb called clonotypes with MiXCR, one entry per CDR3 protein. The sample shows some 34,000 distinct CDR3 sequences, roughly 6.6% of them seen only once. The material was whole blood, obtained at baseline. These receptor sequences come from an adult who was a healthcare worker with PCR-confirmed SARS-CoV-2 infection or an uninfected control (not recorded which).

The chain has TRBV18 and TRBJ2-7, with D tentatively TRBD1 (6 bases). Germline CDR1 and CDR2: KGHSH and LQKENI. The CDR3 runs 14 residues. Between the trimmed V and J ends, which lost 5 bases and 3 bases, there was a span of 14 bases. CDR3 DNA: TGTGCCAGCTCATCCGGGACACCTTACTACGAGCAGTACTTC. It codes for CASSSGTPYYEQYF.

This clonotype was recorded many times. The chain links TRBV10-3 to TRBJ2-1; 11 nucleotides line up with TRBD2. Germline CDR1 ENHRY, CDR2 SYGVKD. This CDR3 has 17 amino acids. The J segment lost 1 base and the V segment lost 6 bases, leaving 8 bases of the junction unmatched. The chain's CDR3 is CAISGTSGSASYNEQFF. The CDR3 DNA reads TGTGCCATCAGCGGTACTAGCGGGAGTGCGTCCTACAATGAGCAGTTCTTC.

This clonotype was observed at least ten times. In DNA, the CDR3 is TGTGCCAGCTCATCTAGCGGGAGACTAAACACCGGGGAGCTGTTTTTT. It codes for CASSSSGRLNTGELFF. The rearrangement links TRBV18 to TRBJ2-2, with TRBD2 matching 10 bases. The trim removed 5 bases at V and 2 bases at J, leaving 5 bases unmatched. Looked up from germline, CDR1 is KGHSH and CDR2 is LQKENI. CDR3 length equals 16 residues.

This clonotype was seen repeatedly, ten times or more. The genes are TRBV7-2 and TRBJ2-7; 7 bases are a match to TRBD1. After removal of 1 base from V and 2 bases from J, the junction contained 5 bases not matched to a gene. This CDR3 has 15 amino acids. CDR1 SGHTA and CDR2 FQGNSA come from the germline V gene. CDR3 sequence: CASSLGPQGAYEQYF. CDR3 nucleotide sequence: TGTGCCAGCAGCTTAGGCCCCCAGGGGGCCTACGAGCAGTACTTC.

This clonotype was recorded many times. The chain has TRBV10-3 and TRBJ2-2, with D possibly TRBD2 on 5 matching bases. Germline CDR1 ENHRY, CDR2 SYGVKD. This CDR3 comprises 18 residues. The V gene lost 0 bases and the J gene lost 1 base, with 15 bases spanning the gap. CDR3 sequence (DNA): TGTGCCATCAGTGAGTCGAACCCAAGGGCGGGGAACACCGGGGAGCTGTTTTTT. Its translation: CAISESNPRAGNTGELFF.

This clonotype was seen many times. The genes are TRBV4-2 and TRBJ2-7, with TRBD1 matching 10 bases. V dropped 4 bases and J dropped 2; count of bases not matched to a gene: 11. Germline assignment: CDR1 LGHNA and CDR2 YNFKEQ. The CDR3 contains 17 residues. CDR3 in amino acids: CASSRDLVGQGAYEQYF. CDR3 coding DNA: TGTGCCAGCAGCCGAGATTTAGTAGGACAGGGGGCCTACGAGCAGTACTTC.

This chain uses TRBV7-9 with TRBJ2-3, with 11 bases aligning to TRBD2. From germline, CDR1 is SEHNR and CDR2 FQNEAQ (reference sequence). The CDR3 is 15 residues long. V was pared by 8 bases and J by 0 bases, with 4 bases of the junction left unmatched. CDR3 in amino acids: CASGRTSGSTDTQYF. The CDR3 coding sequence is TGTGCCAGCGGAAGGACTAGCGGGAGCACAGATACGCAGTATTTT.